The sequence of this TCR beta chain was determined in a study of PD-1 blockade in classical Hodgkin lymphoma. Turning to this clone: Its specificity is unknown. At one of its ends the junction is not consistent with the germline gene, which may arise from a read error.

Findings and limits, study-wide: Underlying causes for the observed repertoire differences were not defined, possibly disease activity or prior therapy.

All patients relapsed after autologous stem cell transplantation, and brentuximab vedotin exposure varied. Patients reached a best response of complete response, partial response or progressive disease. The CDR3 covers 16 residues. Germline V gives CDR1 PRHDT, CDR2 FYEKMQ (reference sequence). Clones were read by immunoSEQ multiplex PCR, and TCRdb kept only the in-frame ones, dropping some. This sample yields around 20,000 clones, of which roughly 80% are seen a single time; roughly 24% belongs to the top ten. The source material was peripheral blood mononuclear cells (PBMCs), sampled at baseline. The sequence derives from a human donor with classical Hodgkin lymphoma. V gene TRBV13 combines with J gene TRBJ2-3, with TRBD2 matching over 13 bases. CDR3 nucleotides: TGTGCCAGCAGCGTAGGGACTAGCGGGACGACAGATACGCAGTATTTT. Translating it yields CASSVGTSGTTDTQYF.